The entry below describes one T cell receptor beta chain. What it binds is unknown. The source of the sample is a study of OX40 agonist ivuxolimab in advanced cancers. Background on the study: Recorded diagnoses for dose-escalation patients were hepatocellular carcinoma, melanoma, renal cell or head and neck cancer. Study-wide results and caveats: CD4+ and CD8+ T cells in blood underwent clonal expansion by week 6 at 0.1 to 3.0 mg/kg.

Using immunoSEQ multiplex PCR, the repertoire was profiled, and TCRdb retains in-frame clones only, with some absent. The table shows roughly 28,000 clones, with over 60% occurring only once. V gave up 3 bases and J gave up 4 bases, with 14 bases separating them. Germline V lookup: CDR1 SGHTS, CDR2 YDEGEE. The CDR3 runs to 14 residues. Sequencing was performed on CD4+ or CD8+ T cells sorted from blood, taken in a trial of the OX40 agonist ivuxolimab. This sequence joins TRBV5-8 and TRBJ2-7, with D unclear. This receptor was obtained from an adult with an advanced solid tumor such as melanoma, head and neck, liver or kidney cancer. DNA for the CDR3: TGTGCCAGCAGCTCCCCCGAAGGTGGGTACGAGCAGTACTTC. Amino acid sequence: CASSSPEGGYEQYF.